This TCR beta chain was found in a study of blood T cell repertoires in COVID-19. The wider study: From the United States, Italy and Spain came samples of acute and convalescent COVID-19. Sources were T cells, B-cell-depleted T cells, or PBMCs; the material itself was cDNA or gDNA.

Original methodology: Reference gene primer amplification in the assay estimated nucleated cell counts. The method was immunoSEQ multiplex PCR; TCRdb's version includes in-frame clones alone and lacks a portion of them. V, J and clone size are those of that table, while D and trimming were read from the DNA. The data show 260,000 or so clones, around 82% seen once. Germline CDR1 reads MNHEY; CDR2 reads SMNVEV (reference sequence). The CDR3 sequence is 15 residues long. V was pared by 2 bases and J by 9 bases, with 5 bases of the junction left unmatched. Sequencing input: peripheral blood. The sequence came from a human donor in a cohort sampled during active COVID-19. The V and J genes are TRBV27 and TRBJ2-1; 12 positions match TRBD2. The CDR3 DNA is TGTGCCAGCAGTTTAAGACTAGCGGGAGTGGTTGAGCAGTTCTTC. As protein: CASSLRLAGVVEQFF.